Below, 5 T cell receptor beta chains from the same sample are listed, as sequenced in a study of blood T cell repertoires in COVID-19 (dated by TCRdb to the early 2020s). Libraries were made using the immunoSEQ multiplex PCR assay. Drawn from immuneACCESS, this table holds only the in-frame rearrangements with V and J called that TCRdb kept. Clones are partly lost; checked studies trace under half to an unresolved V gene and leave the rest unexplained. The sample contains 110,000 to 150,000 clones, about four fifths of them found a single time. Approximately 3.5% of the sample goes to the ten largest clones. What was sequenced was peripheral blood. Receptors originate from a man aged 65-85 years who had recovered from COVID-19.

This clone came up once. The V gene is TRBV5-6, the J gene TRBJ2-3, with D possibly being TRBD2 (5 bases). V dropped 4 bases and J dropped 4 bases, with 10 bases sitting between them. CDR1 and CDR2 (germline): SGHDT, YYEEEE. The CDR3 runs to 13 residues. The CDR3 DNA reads TGTGCCAGCAGCCAGGCGGGCCCAGATACGCAGTATTTT. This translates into CASSQAGPDTQYF. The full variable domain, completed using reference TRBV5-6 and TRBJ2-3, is DAGVTQSPTHLIKTRGQQVTLRCSPKSGHDTVSWYQQALGQGPQFIFQYYEEEERQRGNFPDRFSGHQFPNYSSELNVNALLLGDSALYLCASSQAGPDTQYFGPGTRLTVL.

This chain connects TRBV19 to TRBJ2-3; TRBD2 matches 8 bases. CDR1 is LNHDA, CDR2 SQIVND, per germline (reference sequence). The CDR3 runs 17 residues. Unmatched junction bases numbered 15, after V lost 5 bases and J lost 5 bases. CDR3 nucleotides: TGTGCCAGTAGTGGGCTACGGCTAGCGGGCAGGGTAGATACGCAGTATTTT. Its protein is CASSGLRLAGRVDTQYF.

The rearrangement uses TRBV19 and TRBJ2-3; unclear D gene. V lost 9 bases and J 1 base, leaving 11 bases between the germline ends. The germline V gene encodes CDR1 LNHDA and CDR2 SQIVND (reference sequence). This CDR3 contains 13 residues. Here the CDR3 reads CASIPEGTDTQYF. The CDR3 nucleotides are TGTGCCAGCATCCCCGAGGGCACAGATACGCAGTATTTT.

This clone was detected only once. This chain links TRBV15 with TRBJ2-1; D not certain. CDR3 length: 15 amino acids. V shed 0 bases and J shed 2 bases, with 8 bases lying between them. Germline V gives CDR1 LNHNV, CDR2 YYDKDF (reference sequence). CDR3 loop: CATSREGSTYNEQFF. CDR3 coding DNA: TGTGCCACCAGCAGAGAGGGCAGCACCTACAATGAGCAGTTCTTC.

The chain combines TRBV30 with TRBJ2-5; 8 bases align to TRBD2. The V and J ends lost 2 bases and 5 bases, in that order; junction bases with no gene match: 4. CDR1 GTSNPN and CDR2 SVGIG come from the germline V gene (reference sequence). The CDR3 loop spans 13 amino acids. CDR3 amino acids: CAWSTSGVETQYF. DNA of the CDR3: TGTGCCTGGAGTACTAGCGGCGTTGAGACCCAGTACTTC.